This T cell receptor beta chain was profiled in a study of shared clonotypes between healthy human individuals. As originally analysed: There were no quality scores in the junction-only immunoSEQ sequences, so filtering differed. Only in-frame clones appear in the TCRdb table, and some are missing; sequencing was by immunoSEQ multiplex PCR. The V and J calls and clone size come from that table; D and trimming were worked out from the DNA. Of 900,000 to 1,200,000 clones listed, around three quarters were seen once; the top ten hold roughly 0.61%. The germline gives CDR1 LNHDA, CDR2 SQIVND (reference sequence). The CDR3 consists of 15 residues. V shed 5 bases and J shed 3 bases, with 13 bases lying between them.

The sequenced sample consisted of memory CD4+ T cells from PBMCs. Noted subset: CD45RA-negative fraction. The TCR originated in a man between 18 and 29 years old in good health. Some clones in this sample may be carry-over from other donors' samples. This chain connects TRBV19 to TRBJ2-2, with D perhaps being TRBD1 or TRBD2 (7 bases each). CDR3 DNA sequence: TGTGCCAGTAGTGTGACAGGGAGGGACACCGGGGAGCTGTTTTTT. This sequence encodes CASSVTGRDTGELFF.